What follows describes a single T cell receptor beta chain. This specimen belongs to a study of OX40 agonist ivuxolimab in advanced cancers. The repertoire was sequenced with immunoSEQ multiplex PCR; TCRdb's copy has only in-frame clones and lacks some. This table has about 79,000 clones, around 91% appearing once. This CDR3 is 15 amino acids long. Looked up from germline, CDR1 is SGDLS and CDR2 is YYNGEE. V lost 4 bases to trimming and J lost 0 bases, with 11 bases between them. The TCR sequence derives from an adult with an advanced solid tumor such as melanoma, head and neck, liver or kidney cancer. The rearrangement joins TRBV9 to TRBJ1-3; D is ambiguous. The sequencing here drew on CD4+ or CD8+ T cells sorted from blood, taken in a trial of the OX40 agonist ivuxolimab. The chain's CDR3 is CASSTDGFSGNTIYF. CDR3 DNA sequence: TGTGCCAGCAGCACCGACGGATTCTCTGGAAACACCATATATTTT.